This T cell receptor beta chain was obtained from a study of blood T cells in healthy people across ages. General study findings and limits: Not knowing donor CMV status may have confounded expanded clonotype changes.

For the second PCR, which ran for about 6 to 11 cycles, a sample-barcoded 5' primer and a J-beta primer mix were used. TCRdb ran MiXCR on the 5' RACE reads and lists one entry per CDR3 protein. The sample lists approximately 600,000 distinct CDR3 sequences, 45% to 65% occurring once. With regard to this clonotype: As yet, its antigen is unknown.

The germline V gene encodes CDR1 SGHRS and CDR2 YFSETQ. V lost 4 bases and J lost 1, with 11 bases in between. This CDR3 is built from 14 residues. Sequencing was carried out using blood. The V and J genes are TRBV5-1 and TRBJ1-1, with unresolved D. This sequence originates from a man aged 60 to 69 in good health. The CDR3 is CASSLRSGNTEAFF. Here the CDR3 DNA reads TGCGCCAGCAGCCTACGGTCGGGGAACACTGAAGCTTTCTTT.